These T cell receptor beta chains were read from a single sample in a study of OX40 agonist ivuxolimab in advanced cancers. Clones were read by immunoSEQ multiplex PCR, and TCRdb kept only the in-frame ones, dropping some. The sample has 50,000 or so clones, about 89% seen once. Sequences were derived from CD4+ or CD8+ T cells sorted from blood, sampled in a trial of the OX40 agonist ivuxolimab. The origin of the receptors is an adult with an advanced solid tumor such as melanoma, head and neck, liver or kidney cancer. CDR3s leave out the opening cysteine and the closing phenylalanine or tryptophan. Rows may omit the clone size; those that give it use once, few, many or a size class.

TRBJ2-3,TRBV30,-,AWSLTGLTDTQY
TRBJ1-5,TRBV19,-,ASSGGQGLNQPQH
TRBJ1-2,TRBV6-5,once,ASSYSTGNYGYT
TRBJ2-3,TRBV5-5,-,ASSPVGRGWADTQY
TRBJ2-1,TRBV7-9,-,ASSLFEVNEQF
-,TRBV6-5,-,ASTYGDRGDYEQY
TRBJ2-7,TRBV2,-,ASLDGVSYEQY
TRBJ2-1,TRBV7-9,-,ASSSTTVGFNEQF
TRBJ2-5,TRBV27,-,ASSSGTGGETQY
TRBJ1-5,TRBV2,-,ASSDSSNQPQH
TRBJ2-4,TRBV4-1,few,ASSWGLAGMGHIQY
TRBJ2-3,TRBV14,once,ASSQDYLDYQTDTQY
TRBJ1-5,TRBV11-2,-,ASSLGQDQPQH
TRBJ1-1,TRBV10-1,-,ASSESRAKGGTEAF
TRBJ2-7,TRBV18,-,ASSTPGAYEQY
TRBJ2-7,TRBV28,-,ASRLSGNSYEQY
TRBJ1-2,TRBV20-1,few,SAVHGYGYT
-,TRBV28,once,ASSFGGPLGEQY
TRBJ2-7,TRBV28,-,ASRDESAVSGRAYEQY
TRBJ2-3,TRBV19,-,ASSDELADTQY
TRBJ2-1,TRBV9,once,ASSVGAGSSYNEQF
TRBJ1-4,TRBV19,-,ASSIGTGTEKLF
TRBJ2-1,TRBV5-4,-,ASSAVTSGPYNEQF
TRBJ2-1,TRBV4-1,-,ASSQSLAYEQF
TRBJ2-1,TRBV7-9,-,ASSLGLTSGDEF
TRBJ2-7,TRBV9,-,ASSVSGSQSYEQY
TRBJ2-7,TRBV5-4,-,ASSPGAPFEQY
TRBJ1-5,TRBV19,-,ASTLSAQGYGQPQH
TRBJ2-7,TRBV6-5,few,ASSSAGTLYEQY
TRBJ2-7,TRBV6-4,-,ASTGTGGYEQY
TRBJ2-1,TRBV25-1,-,ASSGKGLAGWDEQF
TRBJ1-5,TRBV27,-,ASSRGLPGQPQH
TRBJ2-7,TRBV27,-,ASSPRDRGSYEQY